Shown below are 6 T cell receptor beta chains from a single sample sequenced in a study of cytomegalovirus exposure and HLA in healthy donors (dated by TCRdb to between 2016 and 2019). The library relied on the immunoSEQ multiplex PCR assay. The multiplex PCR relied on a mix of 60 forward primers for TCR Vbeta segments and 13 reverse primers for TCR Jbeta segments. Entries here come from immuneACCESS through TCRdb and include only in-frame sequences with V and J called. Some clones fail to appear in such tables; in the studies checked, an unresolved V gene covers under half of the shortfall, and the cause of the remainder is unknown. In all, the sample holds around 300,000 clones, and around 66% of those were seen once. Of the sample, around 2.3% falls within the top ten clones. Sequencing was carried out using PBMCs. All receptors derive from a female donor in good health and CMV-seronegative.

This clone was seen only a few times. The J gene is TRBJ1-1, the V gene TRBV30; 9 nucleotides line up with TRBD1. V was clipped by 4 bases and J by 2 bases; unmatched bases: 5. Germline V gene lookup returns CDR1 GTSNPN and CDR2 SVGIG (reference sequence). The CDR3 loop spans 14 amino acids. The CDR3: CAWKGQGENTEAFF. CDR3 DNA: TGTGCCTGGAAGGGACAGGGAGAAAACACTGAAGCTTTCTTT.

This clone was seen a single time. This chain uses TRBV11-2 with TRBJ2-2; D is unclear. The ends were cut back, 3 bases at V and 6 bases at J, with 14 bases in the middle. The CDR3 consists of 15 residues. Germline CDR1 SGHAT, CDR2 FQNNGV. The CDR3 sequence: CASSFDLERAGELFF. In DNA form, the CDR3 reads TGTGCCAGCAGCTTCGACTTAGAACGGGCCGGGGAGCTGTTTTTT. Looking up the rest from reference TRBV11-2 and TRBJ2-2 gives the full variable domain: EAGVAQSPRYKIIEKRQSVAFWCNPISGHATLYWYQQILGQGPKLLIQFQNNGVVDDSQLPKDRFSAERLKGVDSTLKIQPAKLEDSAVYLCASSFDLERAGELFFGEGSRLTVL.

V gene TRBV5-6 combines with J gene TRBJ2-7; TRBD2 matches 8 bases. This CDR3 has 12 residues. V lost 2 bases, J lost 5 bases, and 0 bases stayed unmatched. Germline V CDR1 and CDR2: SGHDT, YYEEEE. CDR3: CASSFSGNEQYF. CDR3 coding DNA: TGTGCCAGCAGCTTTAGCGGGAACGAGCAGTACTTC.

This clone was seen once. The chain has TRBV2 and TRBJ2-3; the D gene is possibly TRBD2 (5 bases). Per germline, CDR1 SNHLY and CDR2 FYNNEI. The length of the CDR3 is 16 residues. The V and J ends lost 1 base and 6 bases respectively, with 17 bases between them. The CDR3 sequence is CASSEEASSLRDTQYF. DNA of the CDR3: TGTGCCAGCAGTGAAGAGGCTAGCAGCCTCAGGGATACGCAGTATTTT. The full variable domain, its missing parts supplied by reference TRBV2 and TRBJ2-3, is EPEVTQTPSHQVTQMGQEVILRCVPISNHLYFYWYRQILGQKVEFLVSFYNNEISEKSEIFDDQFSVERPDGSNFTLKIRSTKLEDSAMYFCASSEEASSLRDTQYFGPGTRLTVL.

The chain is built from TRBV7-9 and TRBJ2-5; D is undetermined. Germline V gene lookup returns CDR1 SEHNR and CDR2 FQNEAQ (reference sequence). The V gene lost 5 bases and the J gene lost 9 bases, with 16 bases spanning the gap. This CDR3 has 13 amino acids. The DNA of the CDR3 is TGTGCCAGCAGCCACTACCTAAATCCGGCCCAGTACTTC. Amino acid sequence: CASSHYLNPAQYF.

This clone was detected only a few times. The chain carries TRBV11-2 and TRBJ2-5; 7 bases match TRBD2. The ends lost 4 bases at V and 4 bases at J; junction bases unmatched: 12. Germline CDR1 reads SGHAT; CDR2 reads FQNNGV. The CDR3 is made up of 16 amino acids. The CDR3 region is CASSSLGGRATETQYF. The DNA for the CDR3 is TGTGCCAGCAGCTCCCTGGGAGGGAGGGCAACAGAGACCCAGTACTTC.